This entry describes one T cell receptor beta chain. What it binds is unknown. All donors comprised healthy Caucasians. Germline V gene sequence: CDR1 LGHDT, CDR2 YNNKEL (reference sequence). This CDR3 is built from 17 residues. V was cut by 0 bases and J by 0 bases, with 13 bases left in between. These data are taken from a study of identical twins. Study-wide results and caveats: Findings came from cross-sectional statistics, without long-term follow-up of donors.

With template switching, a universal primer site was added, and the cDNA carried unique molecular identifiers. TCRdb re-called the 5' RACE reads through MiXCR, storing one row per CDR3 protein. The sample lists around 370,000 distinct CDR3 sequences, 7% to 9.5% occurring once. This chain links TRBV3-1 with TRBJ2-3; D is possibly TRBD1 (5 bases). This clonotype was obtained from a woman between 45 and 65 years old in good health. The material sequenced was naive T cells sorted from blood. The CDR3 spells CASSQEKWAGSTDTQYF. Here the CDR3 DNA reads TGTGCCAGCAGCCAAGAGAAATGGGCAGGGAGCACAGATACGCAGTATTTT.